The 14 T cell receptor beta chains presented below share a single source sample, sequenced in a study of T cells in women clearing cervical HPV infection. Profiled with immunoSEQ multiplex PCR; TCRdb holds only in-frame clones, not every one. Here the sample table reports around 31,000 clones. The material sequenced was blood buffy coat. The receptors here all came from a woman between 18 and 69 years old with a cervical HPV16 infection that either progressed to CIN3+ or cleared (not recorded which).

The DNA read from the CDR3 is TGTGCCAGCAGCTTTTCGCCAGCGCAAGAGACC. Its protein is CASSFSPAQET. The complete CDR3 protein is CASSFSPAQETQYF. The chain joins TRBV7-9 to TRBJ2-5; D call uncertain. The read stops 3 residues short of the end of the CDR3; the missing end is completed from the germline J gene. V was shortened by 3 bases and J by 2 bases, with 10 bases between the two germline ends. Germline loops: CDR1 SEHNR, CDR2 FQNEAQ (reference sequence). This CDR3 has 14 amino acids.

With respect to this clone: The CDR3 end lies 3 residues beyond the end of the read and is filled in from the germline J gene. The chain links TRBV19 to TRBJ1-2; 7 positions agree with TRBD1. CDR3 length: 15 residues. Germline CDR1 LNHDA, CDR2 SQIVND (reference sequence). The CDR3 is CASSSTGVASYDYTF. The sequenced part of the CDR3 DNA is TGTGCCAGTAGCTCCACAGGGGTAGCCTCCTACGAC.

Turning to this clone: Read data end 3 residues before the CDR3 end; the end is taken from the germline J gene. This chain connects TRBV7-6 to TRBJ1-1; D ambiguous. There are 16 residues in the CDR3. V gave up 1 base and J gave up 4 bases, with 16 bases separating them. CDR1 is SGHVS, CDR2 FNYEAQ, per germline. Incomplete CDR3 DNA: TGTGCCAGCAGCTTAGGCCAGGCCGCCGTGAGCACTGAA. This encodes CASSLGQAAVSTE. The CDR3 as a whole reads CASSLGQAAVSTEAFF.

The CDR3 reads CASLSGTGAYGELFF. The CDR3 DNA, read in part, is TGTGCCAGCCTGTCCGGGACAGGGGCGTACGGGGAG. The V and J genes are TRBV2 and TRBJ2-2; 10 nucleotides match TRBD1. The CDR3 goes on 3 residues after the read ends, and that part is filled in from the germline J gene. The junction had 10 bases not matched to a gene; V was cut back by 8 bases and J by 7 bases. The CDR3 covers 15 residues. The germline V gene encodes CDR1 SNHLY and CDR2 FYNNEI.

Note on this clone: The read halts 3 residues ahead of the CDR3 end, with the missing end drawn from the germline J gene. V usage is TRBV19 and J usage is TRBJ1-2, with a tentative D call TRBD1 (6 bases). The germline V gene has CDR1 LNHDA and CDR2 SQIVND (reference sequence). CDR3 length equals 15 residues. The CDR3 region is CASSKAGGPYNDYTF. The covered CDR3 bases are TGTGCCAGTAGTAAAGCGGGGGGGCCGTACAATGAC.

A word on this clone: Coverage ceases 3 residues before the CDR3 finishes, and the germline J gene fills in the end. The chain joins TRBV7-7 to TRBJ2-5; 7 nucleotides match TRBD2. After removal of 2 bases from V and 3 bases from J, the junction contained 3 bases not matched to a gene. CDR1 is SSHAT, CDR2 FNYEAQ, per germline (reference sequence). The CDR3 contains 14 residues. The CDR3: CASSLLGLKETQYF. The CDR3 bases that were read are TGTGCCAGCAGCTTACTGGGACTAAAAGAGACC.

Points on this clone: Sequencing ends 3 residues short of the CDR3 end; the germline J gene provides the rest. V and J are TRBV20-1 and TRBJ2-7; TRBD2 agrees at 8 bases. Per the germline V gene, CDR1 is DFQATT and CDR2 is SNEGSKA (reference sequence). Trimming removed 5 bases from V and 2 bases from J; junction bases left unmatched: 11. The CDR3 is 15 amino acids. Incomplete CDR3 DNA: TGCAGTGCTGTTACCGGGACTAGGGTCGCCTACGAG. It translates to CSAVTGTRVAYE. The CDR3 reads in full as CSAVTGTRVAYEQYF.

As to this clone: The read is 3 residues too short to cover the CDR3 end, so that end is filled in from the germline J gene. This chain links TRBV20-1 with TRBJ2-3; TRBD2 agrees at 8 bases. Germline CDR1 is DFQATT and CDR2 is SNEGSKA (reference sequence). CDR3 length: 15 amino acids. The DNA read from the CDR3 is TGCAGTGCGTATATAGCGGGGATGTACCAAGAGACG. Its translation: CSAYIAGMYQET. The complete CDR3 reads CSAYIAGMYQETQYF.

About this clone itself: Coverage ceases 3 residues before the CDR3 finishes, and the germline J gene fills in the end. V usage is TRBV7-8 and J usage is TRBJ2-7; TRBD2 matches at 13 bases. Losses at the gene ends were 2 bases for V and 0 bases for J; bases not matched to a gene: 1. This CDR3 comprises 16 residues. Germline CDR1 SGHVS, CDR2 FQNEAQ. The part of the CDR3 DNA that was read is TGTGCCAGCAGCTTACGGACTAGCGGGAGCTCCTACGAG. Its translation: CASSLRTSGSSYE. The whole CDR3 region reads CASSLRTSGSSYEQYF.

Notes on this clone: The CDR3 is cut off 3 residues early in the read; its end comes from the germline J gene. The chain uses TRBV2 and TRBJ1-2, with D unclear. Germline CDR1 is SNHLY and CDR2 is FYNNEI. The CDR3 sequence is 13 residues long. The germline V and J ends were trimmed by 4 bases and 4 bases, with 10 bases remaining between them. CDR3 sequence: CASSGNRIYGYTF. Partial CDR3 DNA: TGTGCCAGCAGTGGGAACAGAATCTATGGC.

Worth noting for this clone: The CDR3 end is not reached by the read, which stops 3 residues before it; the germline J gene fills it in. The V call is TRBV2, the J call TRBJ2-7; 8 positions match TRBD1. The CDR3 spans 15 residues. Germline CDR1 and CDR2: SNHLY and FYNNEI. V dropped 5 bases and J dropped 5; count of bases not matched to a gene: 11. The CDR3 reads CASSPQQGVSHEQYF. The DNA read from the CDR3 is TGTGCCAGCAGTCCCCAACAGGGGGTGAGCCACGAG. The full variable domain, its missing parts supplied by reference TRBV2 and TRBJ2-7, is EPEVTQTPSHQVTQMGQEVILRCVPISNHLYFYWYRQILGQKVEFLVSFYNNEISEKSEIFDDQFSVERPDGSNFTLKIRSTKLEDSAMYFCASSPQQGVSHEQYFGPGTRLTVT.

Of note for this clone: The read ends 3 residues shy of where the CDR3 ends; the end is completed using the germline J gene. This sequence joins TRBV16 and TRBJ2-1; 8 bases agree with TRBD1. Germline V lookup: CDR1 KGHSY, CDR2 FQNENV. The CDR3 contains 13 residues. Trimming at V came to 6 bases and at J to 9 bases, leaving 7 bases not matched to a gene. CDR3 region: CASSRGQGGEQFF. Partial CDR3 DNA: TGTGCCAGCAGTCGCGGACAGGGCGGTGAG.

Notes on this clone: The read falls 3 residues short of the CDR3 end, and the missing part is taken from the germline J gene. The rearrangement joins TRBV10-3 to TRBJ2-7; D is perhaps TRBD2 (6 bases). The CDR3 has 17 residues. The germline CDR1 and CDR2 sequences are ENHRY and SYGVKD. V lost 4 bases to trimming and J lost 4 bases, with 23 bases between them. This CDR3 reads CAISASTGLGDLYEQYF. The part of the CDR3 DNA that was read is TGTGCCATCAGTGCCTCGACGGGACTCGGGGATTTATACGAG.

Concerning this clone: The sequence runs out 3 residues before the end of the CDR3; the remainder is reconstructed from the germline J gene. This chain connects TRBV14 to TRBJ2-3; D unresolved. V shed 2 bases and J shed 1 base, with 7 bases lying between them. Germline V gene sequence: CDR1 SGHDN, CDR2 FVKESK. This CDR3 contains 14 residues. CDR3: CASSQRVGTDTQYF. The sequenced part of the CDR3 DNA is TGTGCCAGCAGCCAACGGGTGGGCACAGATACG.